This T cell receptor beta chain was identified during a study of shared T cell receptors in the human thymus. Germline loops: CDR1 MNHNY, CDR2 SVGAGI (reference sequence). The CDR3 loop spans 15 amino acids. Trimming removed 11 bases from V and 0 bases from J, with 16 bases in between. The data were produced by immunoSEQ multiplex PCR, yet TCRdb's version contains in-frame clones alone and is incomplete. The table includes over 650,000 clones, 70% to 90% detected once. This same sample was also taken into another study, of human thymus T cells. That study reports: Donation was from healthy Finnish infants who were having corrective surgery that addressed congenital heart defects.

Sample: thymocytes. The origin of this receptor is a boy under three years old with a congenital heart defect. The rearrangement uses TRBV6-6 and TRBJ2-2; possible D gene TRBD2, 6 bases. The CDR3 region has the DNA TGTGCCGGACACTCGGAGGGATCGAACACCGGGGAGCTGTTTTTT. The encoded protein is CAGHSEGSNTGELFF.